This T cell receptor beta chain was retrieved from a study of blood T cell repertoires in COVID-19. Only in-frame clones appear in the TCRdb table, and some are missing; sequencing was by immunoSEQ multiplex PCR. This sample has about 200,000 clones; over 80% occur once, and the top ten carry 0.95%. Trimming cost V 1 base and J 1 base, with 13 bases left between them. The CDR3 is made up of 16 amino acids. Germline loops: CDR1 LNHDA, CDR2 SQIVND (reference sequence). The TCR originated in a man aged 55 to 69 with COVID-19, enrolled during active disease. This chain joins TRBV19 and TRBJ1-1; perhaps TRBD1 as D (6 bases). The sample consisted of peripheral blood. The CDR3: CASSIGLAGANTEAFF. CDR3 nucleotides: TGTGCCAGTAGTATAGGGTTGGCAGGGGCGAACACTGAAGCTTTCTTT.